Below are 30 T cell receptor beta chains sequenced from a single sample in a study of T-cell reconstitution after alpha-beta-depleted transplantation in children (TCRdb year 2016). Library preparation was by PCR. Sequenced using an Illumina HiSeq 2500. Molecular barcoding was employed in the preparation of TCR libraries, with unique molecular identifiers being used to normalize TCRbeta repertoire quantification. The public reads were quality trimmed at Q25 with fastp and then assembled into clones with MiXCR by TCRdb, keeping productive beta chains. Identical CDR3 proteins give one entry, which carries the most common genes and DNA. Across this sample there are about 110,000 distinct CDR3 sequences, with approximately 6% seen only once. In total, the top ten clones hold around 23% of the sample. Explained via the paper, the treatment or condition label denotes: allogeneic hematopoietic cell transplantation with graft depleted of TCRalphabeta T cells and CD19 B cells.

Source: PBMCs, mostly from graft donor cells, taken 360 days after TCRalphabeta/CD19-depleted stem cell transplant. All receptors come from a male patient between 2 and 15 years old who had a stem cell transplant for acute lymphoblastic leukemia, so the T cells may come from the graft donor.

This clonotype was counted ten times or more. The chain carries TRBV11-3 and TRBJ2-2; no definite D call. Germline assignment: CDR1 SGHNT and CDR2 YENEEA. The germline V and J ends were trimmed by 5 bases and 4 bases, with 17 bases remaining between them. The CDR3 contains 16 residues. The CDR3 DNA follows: TGTGCCAGCAGCCCCACCTTTGGCGATGGCACCGGGGAGCTGTTTTTT. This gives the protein CASSPTFGDGTGELFF.

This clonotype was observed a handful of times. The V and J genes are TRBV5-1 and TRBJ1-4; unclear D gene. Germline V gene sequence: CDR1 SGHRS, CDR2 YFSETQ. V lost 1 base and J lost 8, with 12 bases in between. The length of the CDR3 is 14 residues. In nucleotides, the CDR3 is TGCGCCAGCAGCTTGTACCGGTCCAGCGAAAAACTGTTTTTT. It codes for CASSLYRSSEKLFF.

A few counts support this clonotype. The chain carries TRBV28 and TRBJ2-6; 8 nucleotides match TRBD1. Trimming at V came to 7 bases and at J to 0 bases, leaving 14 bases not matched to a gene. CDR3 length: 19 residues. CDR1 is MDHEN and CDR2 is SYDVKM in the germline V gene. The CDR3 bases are TGTGCCAGCACCAAACCGGACAGGGTACACTACTCTGGGGCCAACGTCCTGACTTTC. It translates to CASTKPDRVHYSGANVLTF.

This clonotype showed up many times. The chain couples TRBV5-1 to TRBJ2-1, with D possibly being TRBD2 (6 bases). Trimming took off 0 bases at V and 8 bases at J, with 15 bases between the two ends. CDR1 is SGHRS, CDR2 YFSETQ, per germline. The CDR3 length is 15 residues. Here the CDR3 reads CASSLAAGRKHEQFF. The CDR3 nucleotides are TGCGCCAGCAGCTTGGCTGCGGGGAGAAAGCATGAGCAGTTCTTC.

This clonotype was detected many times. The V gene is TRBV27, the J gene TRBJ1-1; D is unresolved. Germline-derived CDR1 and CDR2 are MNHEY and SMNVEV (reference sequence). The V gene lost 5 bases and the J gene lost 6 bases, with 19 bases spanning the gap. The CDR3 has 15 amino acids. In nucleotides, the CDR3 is TGTGCCAGCAGTACCCTTGGGAAGCTGCGGGCTGAAGCTTTCTTT. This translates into CASSTLGKLRAEAFF.

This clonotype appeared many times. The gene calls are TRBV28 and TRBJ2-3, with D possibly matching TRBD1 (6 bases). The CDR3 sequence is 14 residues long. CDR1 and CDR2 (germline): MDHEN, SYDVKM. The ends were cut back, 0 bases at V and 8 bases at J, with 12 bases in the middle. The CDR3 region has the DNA TGTGCCAGCAGTTTATGGGGGGCGTTTCCTACGCAGTATTTT. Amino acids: CASSLWGAFPTQYF.

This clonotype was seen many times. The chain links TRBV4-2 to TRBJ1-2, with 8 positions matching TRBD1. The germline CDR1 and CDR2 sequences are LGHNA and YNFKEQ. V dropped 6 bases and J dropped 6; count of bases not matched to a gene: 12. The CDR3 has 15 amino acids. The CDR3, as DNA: TGTGCCAGCAGTCACAGCTTAACAGGGGGTAATGGCTACACCTTC. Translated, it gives CASSHSLTGGNGYTF.

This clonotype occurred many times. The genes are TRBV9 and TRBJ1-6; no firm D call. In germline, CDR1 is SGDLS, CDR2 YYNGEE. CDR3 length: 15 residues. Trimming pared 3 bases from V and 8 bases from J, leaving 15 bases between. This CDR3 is CASSALRTRDSPLHF. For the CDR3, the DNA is TGTGCCAGCAGCGCCCTCCGGACTAGGGATTCACCCCTCCACTTT.

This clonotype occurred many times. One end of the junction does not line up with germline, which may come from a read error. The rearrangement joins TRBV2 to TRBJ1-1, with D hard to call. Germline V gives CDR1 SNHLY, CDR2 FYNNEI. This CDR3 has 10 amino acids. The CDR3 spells CARNVMDFIF. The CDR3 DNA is TGTGCCAGAAACGTAATGGACTTTATCTTT.

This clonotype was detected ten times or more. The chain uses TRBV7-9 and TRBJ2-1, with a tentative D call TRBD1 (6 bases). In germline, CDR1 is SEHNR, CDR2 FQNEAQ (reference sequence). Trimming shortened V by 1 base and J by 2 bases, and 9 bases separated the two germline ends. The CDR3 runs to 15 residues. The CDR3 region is CASSLEDRPYNEQFF. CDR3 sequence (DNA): TGTGCCAGCAGCTTAGAAGACAGGCCCTACAATGAGCAGTTCTTC.

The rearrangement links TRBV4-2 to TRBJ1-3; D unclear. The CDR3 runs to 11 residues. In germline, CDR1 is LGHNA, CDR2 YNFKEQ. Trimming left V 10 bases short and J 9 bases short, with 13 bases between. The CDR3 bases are TGTGCCATCGGCCCCGGGGTCACCATATATTTT. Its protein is CAIGPGVTIYF.

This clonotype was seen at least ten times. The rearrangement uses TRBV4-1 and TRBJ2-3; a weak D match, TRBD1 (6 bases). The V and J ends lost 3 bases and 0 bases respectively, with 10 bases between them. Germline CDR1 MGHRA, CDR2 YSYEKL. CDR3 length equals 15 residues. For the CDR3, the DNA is TGCGCCAGCAGCCACCGCGACAGGAGCACAGATACGCAGTATTTT. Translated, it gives CASSHRDRSTDTQYF.

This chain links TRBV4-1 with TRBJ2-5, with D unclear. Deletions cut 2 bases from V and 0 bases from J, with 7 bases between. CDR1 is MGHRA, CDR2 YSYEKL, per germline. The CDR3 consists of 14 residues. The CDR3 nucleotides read TGCGCCAGCAGCCAACTGACTCACCAAGAGACCCAGTACTTC. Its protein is CASSQLTHQETQYF.

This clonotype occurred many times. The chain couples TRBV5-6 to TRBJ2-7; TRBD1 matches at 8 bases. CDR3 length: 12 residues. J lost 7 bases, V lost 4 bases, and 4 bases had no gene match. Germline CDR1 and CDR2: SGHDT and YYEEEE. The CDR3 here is CASSQGAKEQYF. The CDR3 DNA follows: TGTGCCAGCAGCCAGGGGGCTAAAGAGCAGTACTTC. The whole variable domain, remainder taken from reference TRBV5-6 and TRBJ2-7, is DAGVTQSPTHLIKTRGQQVTLRCSPKSGHDTVSWYQQALGQGPQFIFQYYEEEERQRGNFPDRFSGHQFPNYSSELNVNALLLGDSALYLCASSQGAKEQYFGPGTRLTVT.

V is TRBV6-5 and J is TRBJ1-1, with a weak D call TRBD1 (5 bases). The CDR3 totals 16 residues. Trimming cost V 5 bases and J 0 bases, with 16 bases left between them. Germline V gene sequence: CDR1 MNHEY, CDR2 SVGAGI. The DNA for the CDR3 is TGTGCCAGCAGTCGTGACAGCCCCTACTTGAACACTGAAGCTTTCTTT. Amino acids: CASSRDSPYLNTEAFF.

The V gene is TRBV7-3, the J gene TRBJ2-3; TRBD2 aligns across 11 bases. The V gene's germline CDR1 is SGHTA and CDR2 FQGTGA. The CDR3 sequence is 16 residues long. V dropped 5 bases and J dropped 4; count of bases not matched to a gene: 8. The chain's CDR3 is CASSPTSGTGADTQYF. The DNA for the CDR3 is TGTGCCAGCAGCCCGACTAGCGGGACGGGCGCAGATACGCAGTATTTT.

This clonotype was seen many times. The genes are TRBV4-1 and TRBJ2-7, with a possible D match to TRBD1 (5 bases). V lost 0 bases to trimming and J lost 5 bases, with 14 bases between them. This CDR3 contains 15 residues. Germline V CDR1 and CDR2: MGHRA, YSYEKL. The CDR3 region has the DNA TGCGCCAGCAGCCAAGAAAGGGGTGAAGGGGACGAGCAGTACTTC. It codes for CASSQERGEGDEQYF.

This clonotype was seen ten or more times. DNA of the CDR3: TGTGCCATCAGTGAGTCCATTAGCGCCACAGATACGCAGTATTTT. It yields the protein CAISESISATDTQYF. The V and J genes are TRBV10-3 and TRBJ2-3; a weak D match, TRBD2 (5 bases). The CDR3 totals 15 residues. Germline V gene data show CDR1 as ENHRY and CDR2 as SYGVKD. The V and J ends lost 0 bases and 2 bases respectively, with 9 bases between them.

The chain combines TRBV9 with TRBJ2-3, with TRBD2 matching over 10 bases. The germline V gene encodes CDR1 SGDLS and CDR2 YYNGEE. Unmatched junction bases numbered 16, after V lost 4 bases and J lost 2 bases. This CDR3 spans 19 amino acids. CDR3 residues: CASSPGRAGGPRFTDTQYF. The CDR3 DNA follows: TGTGCCAGCAGCCCCGGTAGAGCGGGGGGGCCCCGCTTCACAGATACGCAGTATTTT.

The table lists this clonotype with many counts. DNA of the CDR3: TGTGCCATCAGTGAGGGGACAGGGCCAGTTACGCAGTATTTT. This sequence encodes CAISEGTGPVTQYF. The V call is TRBV10-3, the J call TRBJ2-3, with 9 bases lining up with TRBD1. Germline trimming cut 2 bases from V and 8 bases from J; bases unmatched to any gene: 5. From germline, CDR1 is ENHRY and CDR2 SYGVKD. The CDR3 sequence is 14 residues long.

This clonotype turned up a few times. Here the CDR3 DNA reads TGTGCCATATTCGGGGTCGCCTACGAGCAGTACTTC. This translates into CAIFGVAYEQYF. V gene TRBV2 combines with J gene TRBJ2-7; D might be TRBD2 (5 bases). The germline CDR1 and CDR2 sequences are SNHLY and FYNNEI. The CDR3 is 12 amino acids. Deletions cut 10 bases from V and 2 bases from J, with 12 bases between.

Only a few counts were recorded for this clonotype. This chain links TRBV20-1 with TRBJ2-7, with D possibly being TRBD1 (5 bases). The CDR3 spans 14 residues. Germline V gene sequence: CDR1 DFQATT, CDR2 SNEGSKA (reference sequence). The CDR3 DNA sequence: TGCAGACCCACCGGGCAGGGCAAGGGCTACGAGCAGTACTTC. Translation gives CRPTGQGKGYEQYF.

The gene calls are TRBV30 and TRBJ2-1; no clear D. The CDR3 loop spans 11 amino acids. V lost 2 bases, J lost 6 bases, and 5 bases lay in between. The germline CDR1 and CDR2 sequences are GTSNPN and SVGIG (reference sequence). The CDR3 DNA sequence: TGTGCCTGGAGTTCGGGCAATGAGCAGTTCTTC. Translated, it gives CAWSSGNEQFF.

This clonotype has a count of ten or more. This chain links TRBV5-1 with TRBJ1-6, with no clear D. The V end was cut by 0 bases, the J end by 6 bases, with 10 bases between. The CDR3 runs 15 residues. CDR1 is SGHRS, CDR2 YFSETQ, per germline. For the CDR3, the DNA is TGCGCCAGCAGCTTGGTGCCCCTGGTTAATTCACCCCTCCACTTT. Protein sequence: CASSLVPLVNSPLHF.

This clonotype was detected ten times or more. Here the CDR3 DNA reads TGTGCCACCAGTGACCCTCTCGACAGCACAGATACGCAGTATTTT. This gives the protein CATSDPLDSTDTQYF. This chain links TRBV24-1 with TRBJ2-3; D gene ambiguous. Germline CDR1 KGHDR, CDR2 SFDVKD. The V end lost 4 bases, the J end lost 0 bases, and 10 bases lay between the germline ends. The CDR3 extends over 15 amino acids.

The CDR3 DNA reads TGTGCCAGCAGCAAAACCGGACTAGCGACGCCGGGGGACTCCTACAATGAGCAGTTCTTC. Translating it yields CASSKTGLATPGDSYNEQFF. The chain uses TRBV21-1 and TRBJ2-1; the table's D call TRBD2 went unverified against the DNA. TRBV21-1 is labeled a pseudogene. This CDR3 region has 20 residues.

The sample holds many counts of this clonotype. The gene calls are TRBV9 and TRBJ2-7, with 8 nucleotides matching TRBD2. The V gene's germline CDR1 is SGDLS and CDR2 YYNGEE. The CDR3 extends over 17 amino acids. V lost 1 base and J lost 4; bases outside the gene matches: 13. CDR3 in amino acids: CASSVNQEPGGRYEQYF. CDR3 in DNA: TGTGCCAGCAGCGTAAATCAGGAGCCGGGAGGGAGGTACGAGCAGTACTTC.

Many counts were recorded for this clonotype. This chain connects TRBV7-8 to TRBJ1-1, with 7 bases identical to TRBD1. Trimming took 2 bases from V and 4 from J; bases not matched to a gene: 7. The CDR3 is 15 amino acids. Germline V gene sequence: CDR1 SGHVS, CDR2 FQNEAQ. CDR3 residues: CASSLPGTVVTEAFF. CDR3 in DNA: TGTGCCAGCAGCTTACCTGGGACAGTAGTCACTGAAGCTTTCTTT.

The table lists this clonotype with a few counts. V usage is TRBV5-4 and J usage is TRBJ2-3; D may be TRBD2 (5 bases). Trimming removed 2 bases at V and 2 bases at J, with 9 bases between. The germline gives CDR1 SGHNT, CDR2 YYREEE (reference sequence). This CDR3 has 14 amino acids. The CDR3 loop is CASSFGELTDTQYF. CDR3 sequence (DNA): TGTGCCAGCAGCTTTGGGGAGCTCACAGATACGCAGTATTTT.

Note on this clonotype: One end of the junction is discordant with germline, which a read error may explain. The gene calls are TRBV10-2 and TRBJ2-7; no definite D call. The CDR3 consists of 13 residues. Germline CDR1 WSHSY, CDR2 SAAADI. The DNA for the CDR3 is TGCACCAGCGCTGGCAGCTGGACCTACGAGCAGTACTTC. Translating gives CTSAGSWTYEQYF.